Sequencing of this TCR beta chain was carried out in a study of shared clonotypes between healthy human individuals. Naive CD8 cells were CD45RO-negative, positively selected for CCR7, excluding terminally differentiated effector memory CD45RA+ cells. After removal of 5 bases from V and 2 bases from J, the junction contained 7 bases not matched to a gene. CDR1 is MGHRA and CDR2 is YSYEKL in the germline V gene. The CDR3 is made up of 17 amino acids. Sequenced by immunoSEQ multiplex PCR; TCRdb stores in-frame clones only, minus some. The sample contains about 2.1 million clones, 90% to 95% of which appear only once.

This clonotype originated in a man between 18 and 29 years old in good health. Some clones in this sample may be carry-over from other donors' samples. Material: naive CD8+ T cells from PBMCs. V usage is TRBV4-1 and J usage is TRBJ2-3, with 13 bases matching TRBD2. The CDR3 reads CASSSRLAGGPTDTQYF. The CDR3 DNA reads as TGCGCCAGCAGCTCCCGACTAGCGGGAGGCCCCACAGATACGCAGTATTTT.